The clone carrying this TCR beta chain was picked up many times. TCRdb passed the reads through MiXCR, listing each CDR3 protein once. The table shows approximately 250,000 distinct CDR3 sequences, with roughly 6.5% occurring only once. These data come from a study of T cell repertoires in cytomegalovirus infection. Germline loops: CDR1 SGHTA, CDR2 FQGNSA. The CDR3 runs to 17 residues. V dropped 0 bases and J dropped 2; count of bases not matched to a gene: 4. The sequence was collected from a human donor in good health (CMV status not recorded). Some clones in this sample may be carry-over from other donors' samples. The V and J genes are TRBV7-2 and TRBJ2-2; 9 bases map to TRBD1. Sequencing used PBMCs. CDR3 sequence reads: CASSLAPGQGNTGELFF. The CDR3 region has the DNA TGTGCCAGCAGCTTAGCACCGGGACAGGGAAACACCGGGGAGCTGTTTTTT.